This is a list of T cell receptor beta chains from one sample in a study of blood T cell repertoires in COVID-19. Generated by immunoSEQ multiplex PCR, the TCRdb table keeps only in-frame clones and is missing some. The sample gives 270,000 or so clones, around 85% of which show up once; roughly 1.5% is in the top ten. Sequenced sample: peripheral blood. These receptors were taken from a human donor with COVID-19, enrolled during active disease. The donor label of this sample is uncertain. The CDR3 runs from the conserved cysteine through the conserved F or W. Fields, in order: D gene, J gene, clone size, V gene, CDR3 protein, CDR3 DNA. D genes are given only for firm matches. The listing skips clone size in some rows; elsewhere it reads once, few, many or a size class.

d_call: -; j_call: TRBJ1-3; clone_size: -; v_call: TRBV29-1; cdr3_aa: CSVQGSDGNTIYF; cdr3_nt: TGCAGCGTCCAGGGATCCGACGGAAACACCATATATTTT
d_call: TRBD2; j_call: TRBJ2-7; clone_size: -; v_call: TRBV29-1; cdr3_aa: CSSTGTSSYEQYF; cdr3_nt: TGCAGCTCGACCGGGACTAGTAGCTACGAGCAGTACTTC
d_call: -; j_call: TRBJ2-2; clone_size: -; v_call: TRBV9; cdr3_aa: CASSVATSGGELFF; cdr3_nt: TGTGCCAGCAGCGTAGCAACTAGTGGGGGGGAGCTGTTTTTT
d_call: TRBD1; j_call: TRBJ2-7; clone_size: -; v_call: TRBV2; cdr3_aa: CASRPWGQGYEQYF; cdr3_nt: TGTGCCAGCAGGCCCTGGGGACAGGGCTACGAGCAGTACTTC
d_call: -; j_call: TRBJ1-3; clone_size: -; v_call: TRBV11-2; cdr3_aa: CASSQTGPGNTIYF; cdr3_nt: TGTGCCAGCAGCCAAACAGGTCCTGGAAACACCATATATTTT
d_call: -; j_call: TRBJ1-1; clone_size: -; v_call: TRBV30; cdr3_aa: CAWGDDREAFF; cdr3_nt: TGTGCCTGGGGGGACGACAGAGAAGCTTTCTTT
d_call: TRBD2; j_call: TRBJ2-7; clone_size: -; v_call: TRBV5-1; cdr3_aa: CASSTVSGSYEQYF; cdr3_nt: TGCGCCAGCAGCACCGTTAGCGGGTCCTACGAGCAGTACTTC
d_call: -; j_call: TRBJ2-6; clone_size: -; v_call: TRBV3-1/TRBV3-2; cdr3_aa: CASSQEPNYGGANVLTF; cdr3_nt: TGTGCCAGCAGCCAAGAACCAAACTATGGTGGGGCCAACGTCCTGACTTTC
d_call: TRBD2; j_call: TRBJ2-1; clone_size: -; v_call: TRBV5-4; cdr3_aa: CASSSGTSGRAAFGEQFF; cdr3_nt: TGTGCCAGCAGCTCAGGGACTAGCGGGAGGGCTGCCTTCGGTGAGCAGTTCTTC
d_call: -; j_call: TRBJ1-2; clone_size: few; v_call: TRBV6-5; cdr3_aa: CASSQLGAGQYGYTF; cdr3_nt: TGTGCCAGCAGCCAGCTAGGGGCAGGGCAATATGGCTACACCTTC
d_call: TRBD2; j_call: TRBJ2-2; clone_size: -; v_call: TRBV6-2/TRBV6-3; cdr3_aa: CASSLAGTRPGELFF; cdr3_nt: TGTGCCAGCAGCTTAGCGGGAACGAGGCCCGGGGAGCTGTTTTTT
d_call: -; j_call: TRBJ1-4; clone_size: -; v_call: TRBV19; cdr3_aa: CASLESTTNEKLFF; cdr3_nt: TGTGCCAGCTTAGAGTCTACAACTAATGAAAAACTGTTTTTT
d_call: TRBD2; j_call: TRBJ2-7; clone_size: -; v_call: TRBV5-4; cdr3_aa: CASSLRAGGPNYEQYF; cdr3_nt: TGTGCCAGCAGCTTGAGAGCGGGAGGACCAAATTACGAGCAGTACTTC
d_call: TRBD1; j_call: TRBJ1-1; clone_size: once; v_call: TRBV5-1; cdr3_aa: CASSVTGGTNTEAFF; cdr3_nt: TGCGCCAGCAGCGTGACAGGGGGTACGAACACTGAAGCTTTCTTT
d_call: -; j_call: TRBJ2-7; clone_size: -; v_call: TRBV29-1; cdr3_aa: CSVLTTLSAYEQYF; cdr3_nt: TGCAGCGTTCTAACGACACTCTCAGCCTACGAGCAGTACTTC
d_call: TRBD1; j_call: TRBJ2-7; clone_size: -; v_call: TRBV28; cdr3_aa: CASFVPGGYEQYF; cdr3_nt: TGTGCCAGCTTTGTCCCAGGGGGCTACGAGCAGTACTTC
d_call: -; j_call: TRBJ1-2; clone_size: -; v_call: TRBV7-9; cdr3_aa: CASSPSREGDYGYTF; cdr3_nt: TGTGCCAGCAGCCCTAGCAGGGAGGGCGACTATGGCTACACCTTC
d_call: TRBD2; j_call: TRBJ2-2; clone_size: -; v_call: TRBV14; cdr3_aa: CASSLLQGLAGVSNTGELFF; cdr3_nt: TGTGCCAGCAGCCTTCTCCAAGGACTAGCGGGAGTATCGAACACCGGGGAGCTGTTTTTT
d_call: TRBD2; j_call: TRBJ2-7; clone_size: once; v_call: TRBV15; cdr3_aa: CATSRHREGLYEQYF; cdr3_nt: TGTGCCACCAGCAGACACCGGGAGGGCCTCTACGAGCAGTACTTC
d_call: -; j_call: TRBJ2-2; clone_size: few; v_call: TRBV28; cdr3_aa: CASSFRQNTGELFF; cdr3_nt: TGTGCCAGCAGTTTCCGACAGAACACCGGGGAGCTGTTTTTT
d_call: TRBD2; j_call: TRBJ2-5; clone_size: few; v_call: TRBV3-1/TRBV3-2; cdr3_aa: CASSQGLAGIFQETQYF; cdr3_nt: TGTGCCAGCAGCCAAGGCCTAGCGGGAATATTCCAAGAGACCCAGTACTTC
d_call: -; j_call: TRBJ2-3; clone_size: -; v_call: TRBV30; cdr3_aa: CAWSVRFGDTQYF; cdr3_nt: TGTGCCTGGAGTGTACGATTCGGGGATACGCAGTATTTT
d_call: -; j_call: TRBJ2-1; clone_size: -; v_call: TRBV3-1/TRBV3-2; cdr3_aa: CASSRSLGRGSYNEQFF; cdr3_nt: TGTGCCAGCAGCCGGTCCCTAGGTAGGGGCTCCTACAATGAGCAGTTCTTC
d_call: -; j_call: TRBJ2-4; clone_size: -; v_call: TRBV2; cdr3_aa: CASRANRLLLAKNIQYF; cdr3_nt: TGTGCCAGCAGGGCCAACAGGCTTCTACTAGCCAAAAACATTCAGTACTTC
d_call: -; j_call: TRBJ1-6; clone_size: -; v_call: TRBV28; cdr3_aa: CASSLVRGLSSPLHF; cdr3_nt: TGTGCCAGCAGTTTGGTCCGGGGGTTAAGTTCACCCCTCCACTTT
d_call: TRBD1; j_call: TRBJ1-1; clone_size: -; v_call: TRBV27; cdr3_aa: CASSHRGLGNTEAFF; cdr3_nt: TGTGCCAGCAGTCACAGGGGGTTAGGGAACACTGAAGCTTTCTTT